This paragraph covers one T cell receptor (beta chain) sequence. The specificity of this receptor is unknown. There are no base qualities to consult, and no much larger clone falls within one base. This entry is derived from a study of T-cell reconstitution after alpha-beta-depleted transplantation in children (dated by TCRdb to 2015 to 2016). Notes on the research overall: The study quantitatively tracked T-cell immune reconstitution after TCRalphabeta/CD19-depleted allogeneic hematopoietic cell transplantation in children using TCR repertoire profiling.

Unmatched junction bases come to 4, with V trimmed by 2 bases and J by 2 bases. The CDR1 and CDR2 encoded by the germline V gene are SGHAT and FQNNGV. The CDR3 measures 16 amino acids from cysteine to phenylalanine. The retained sequence is limited to the CDR3, 48 bases, with the frame set at the first base. The library was generated by PCR. TCRdb lists the instrument as Illumina HiSeq 2500. To normalize quantification of the TCRbeta repertoire, the TCR libraries were built with molecular barcoding that relied on unique molecular identifiers. In TCRdb, the public reads were trimmed at Q25 with fastp and aligned with MiXCR, with productive beta chains retained. Here each entry gathers all rows of one CDR3 protein and keeps the most common genes and DNA. Present in this sample are hundreds of thousands of distinct CDR3 sequences, over 15% of which were seen just once. 0.9% to 1.2% of the sample is held by the ten biggest clonotypes.

The sequence joins TRBV11-2 to TRBJ2-1; TRBD2 matches 9 bases in the middle. The sample here was PBMCs from the stem cell graft donor, taken from the stem cell graft. The receptor was derived from a human donor who donated a stem cell graft to a child with acute myeloid leukemia. The CDR3 protein sequence reads: CASSLQAGGTYNEQFF. The bases are TGTGCCAGCAGCTTACAAGCGGGGGGAACCTACAATGAGCAGTTCTTC.